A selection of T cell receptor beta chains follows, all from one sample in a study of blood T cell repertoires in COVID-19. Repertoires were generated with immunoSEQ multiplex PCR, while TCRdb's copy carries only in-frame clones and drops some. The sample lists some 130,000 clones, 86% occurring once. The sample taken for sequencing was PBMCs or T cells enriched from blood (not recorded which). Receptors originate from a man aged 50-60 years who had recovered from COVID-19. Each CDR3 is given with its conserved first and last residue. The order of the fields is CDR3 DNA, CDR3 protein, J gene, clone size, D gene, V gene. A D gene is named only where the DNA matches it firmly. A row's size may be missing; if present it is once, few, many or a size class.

CDR3nt: TGTGCCAGCCAGCGAGATGCTGGGGCCAACGTCCTGACTTTC
CDR3aa: CASQRDAGANVLTF
j_gene: TRBJ2-6
abundance: once
d_gene: -
v_gene: TRBV7-3

CDR3nt: TGTGCCAGCACACCCTACCCTGGAAACACCATATATTTT
CDR3aa: CASTPYPGNTIYF
j_gene: TRBJ1-3
abundance: -
d_gene: -
v_gene: TRBV28

CDR3nt: TGCGCCAGCAGCCAAGGACCAGGCGGGACAGGGACAGATACGCAGTATTTT
CDR3aa: CASSQGPGGTGTDTQYF
j_gene: TRBJ2-3
abundance: -
d_gene: TRBD1
v_gene: TRBV4-3

CDR3nt: TGTGCCAGCTCACCACCCCCGGGGATTAATGAAAAACTGTTTTTT
CDR3aa: CASSPPPGINEKLFF
j_gene: TRBJ1-4
abundance: -
d_gene: -
v_gene: TRBV18

CDR3nt: TGTGCCAGCAGCTTGTGGACAGTTTATAGCAATCAGCCCCAGCATTTT
CDR3aa: CASSLWTVYSNQPQHF
j_gene: TRBJ1-5
abundance: -
d_gene: -
v_gene: TRBV5-8

CDR3nt: TGTGCCAGCAGTTATCGGGGCAGGGGTTACGGAAACACCATATATTTT
CDR3aa: CASSYRGRGYGNTIYF
j_gene: TRBJ1-3
abundance: once
d_gene: -
v_gene: TRBV6-5

CDR3nt: TGTGCCAGCAGCGTGATTGAGAGTTCACCCCTCCACTTT
CDR3aa: CASSVIESSPLHF
j_gene: TRBJ1-6
abundance: -
d_gene: -
v_gene: TRBV9

CDR3nt: TGCGCCAGCAGCTCCCTAAACAGGGGGCCCAACTATGGCTACACCTTC
CDR3aa: CASSSLNRGPNYGYTF
j_gene: TRBJ1-2
abundance: -
d_gene: TRBD1
v_gene: TRBV5-1

CDR3nt: TGTGCCAGCAGCCTCGAAGACGGGTTTAATTCACCCCTCCACTTT
CDR3aa: CASSLEDGFNSPLHF
j_gene: TRBJ1-6
abundance: -
d_gene: -
v_gene: TRBV27

CDR3nt: TGCGCCAGCAGCAGCCATGAAAGGTCCCCGGGCGGGGAGCTGTTTTTT
CDR3aa: CASSSHERSPGGELFF
j_gene: TRBJ2-2
abundance: -
d_gene: -
v_gene: TRBV5-1

CDR3nt: TGTGCCAGCACCTCAGGTGGCATTAACTATGGCTACACCTTC
CDR3aa: CASTSGGINYGYTF
j_gene: TRBJ1-2
abundance: -
d_gene: -
v_gene: TRBV28

CDR3nt: TGTGCCAGCAGGGCGGGAATGGCCTACAATGAGCAGTTCTTC
CDR3aa: CASRAGMAYNEQFF
j_gene: TRBJ2-1
abundance: once
d_gene: -
v_gene: TRBV6-5

CDR3nt: TGTGCCAGCAGCGCTGGTGTTTCAAGGGGCGGAGAGACCCAGTACTTC
CDR3aa: CASSAGVSRGGETQYF
j_gene: TRBJ2-5
abundance: -
d_gene: -
v_gene: TRBV5-4

CDR3nt: TGTGCCAGCTCACCGTCAGAACCGAACACTGAAGCTTTCTTT
CDR3aa: CASSPSEPNTEAFF
j_gene: TRBJ1-1
abundance: -
d_gene: -
v_gene: TRBV18

CDR3nt: TGCGCCAGCAGGGGAACAGGGGGGCGGACCTCCTACGAGCAGTACTTC
CDR3aa: CASRGTGGRTSYEQYF
j_gene: TRBJ2-7
abundance: few
d_gene: TRBD1
v_gene: TRBV4-1

CDR3nt: TGCGCCAGCAGAGTTCCTAGCGGGGAGCTGTTTTTT
CDR3aa: CASRVPSGELFF
j_gene: TRBJ2-2
abundance: -
d_gene: -
v_gene: TRBV5-1

CDR3nt: TGTGCCAGCAGTTACTCGTTCGGCAGGGCGAACACTGAAGCTTTCTTT
CDR3aa: CASSYSFGRANTEAFF
j_gene: TRBJ1-1
abundance: few
d_gene: -
v_gene: TRBV6-5

CDR3nt: TGCGCCAGCAGCTTGGCTCTGACTAGCGGGAACCAAGAGACCCAGTACTTC
CDR3aa: CASSLALTSGNQETQYF
j_gene: TRBJ2-5
abundance: -
d_gene: TRBD2
v_gene: TRBV5-1

CDR3nt: TGCGCCAGCACCATTGGGGGACAGAGTGAGGGTGGCTACACCTTC
CDR3aa: CASTIGGQSEGGYTF
j_gene: TRBJ1-2
abundance: -
d_gene: TRBD1
v_gene: TRBV5-1

CDR3nt: TGCAGCGTGCCAGACAGGGGGCAACGTGAAAAACTGTTTTTT
CDR3aa: CSVPDRGQREKLFF
j_gene: TRBJ1-4
abundance: -
d_gene: TRBD1
v_gene: TRBV29-1

CDR3nt: TGTGCCAGCAGCGTAGTTGGACAGAACACCGGGGAGCTGTTTTTT
CDR3aa: CASSVVGQNTGELFF
j_gene: TRBJ2-2
abundance: few
d_gene: -
v_gene: TRBV9

CDR3nt: TGTGCCTGGAGCGACGGGGCTAACTATGGCTACACCTTC
CDR3aa: CAWSDGANYGYTF
j_gene: TRBJ1-2
abundance: -
d_gene: -
v_gene: TRBV30

CDR3nt: TGCGCCAGCAGCTTCGGGACAGTTAGCAATTCACCCCTCCACTTT
CDR3aa: CASSFGTVSNSPLHF
j_gene: TRBJ1-6
abundance: -
d_gene: TRBD1
v_gene: TRBV5-1

CDR3nt: TGCAGTGCTAGACGGGCCTACGAGCAGTACTTC
CDR3aa: CSARRAYEQYF
j_gene: TRBJ2-7
abundance: -
d_gene: -
v_gene: TRBV20-1

CDR3nt: TGTGCCAGCAGTTTAACGGGACTAGCGGGACAAAGAATCAGCGAGCAGTACTTC
CDR3aa: CASSLTGLAGQRISEQYF
j_gene: TRBJ2-7
abundance: -
d_gene: TRBD2
v_gene: TRBV27

CDR3nt: TGTGCCAGCAGCCATTCCGGGCAGCCCCAGCATTTT
CDR3aa: CASSHSGQPQHF
j_gene: TRBJ1-5
abundance: -
d_gene: -
v_gene: TRBV3-1/TRBV3-2

CDR3nt: TGTGCCAGCAGCCCGGACAGGAACTATGGCTACACCTTC
CDR3aa: CASSPDRNYGYTF
j_gene: TRBJ1-2
abundance: -
d_gene: TRBD1
v_gene: TRBV5-6